This TCR beta chain was identified during a study of shared clonotypes between healthy human individuals (dated by TCRdb to the early 2020s). Turning to the overall study: A couple of women and a few men aged 18 to 49 years were included in the cohort. Each donor's leukapheresis produced roughly between roughly 0.85 and 9.5 billion PBMCs. To increase sequencing depth and limit assay-specific biases, TCR repertoire library preparation and sequencing were carried out by different laboratories using diverse techniques. Per donor, three plates each were used for CD4 naive and CD4 memory, two for CD8 naive, and one for CD8 memory. The study deeply sequenced blood TCR repertoires of several healthy adults to estimate repertoire size and the extent of clonotype sharing between individuals.

Beyond this particular receptor, the publication reports: Compared with non-shared clonotypes, clonotypes shared by all four sorted-subset donors had higher generation probabilities. Naive subsets generally had larger estimated clonotype richness than memory subsets did. Sharing across several donors was observed for around 5% of naive CD4, under 4% of naive CD8, roughly 2.3% of memory CD4, and about 0.4% of memory CD8 clonotypes. Even with the large sequencing depth, rarefaction of the sorted-subset datasets indicated that sequencing was incomplete. Because the study included only a small number of donors, the genetic and exposure-history diversity represented was limited. Based on pairwise subsampling, the degree of clonotype sharing among donors was expected to be affected by sequencing depth. Sampling was restricted to blood, and TCR repertoires in tissue are likely to differ from TCR repertoires in blood.

CDR1 and CDR2 are read off the germline V gene (reference sequence) as GTSNPN and SVGIG. There are 16 amino acids in the CDR3, from cysteine to phenylalanine inclusive. Only the CDR3 region is kept as DNA, spanning 48 bases read in frame from base 1. Relative to germline, V is missing 5 bases and J is missing 8 bases, with 12 bases of the junction outside any gene match. CD8 naive samples were CD45RO-negative cells positively selected for CCR7, giving a CD45RA+CCR7+ population that excluded TemRA cells. The donors were healthy, HIV-negative adults who had no recently reported acute infections or vaccinations. All donors were Caucasian adults living in Nashville, Tennessee, USA. Blood was collected by leukapheresis, and PBMCs were isolated by Ficoll-Histopaque density gradient centrifugation and then cryopreserved in liquid nitrogen vapor phase. Analytical flow cytometry was used to check the purity and quantity of every magnetically sorted T cell population. Genomic DNA was isolated from every sorted fraction and measured by UV absorbance on a Nanodrop 2000c.

A remark on this clone: Its specific antigen is unknown. No clone much larger than this one lies a single base away; base qualities are absent.

Using the deep immunoSEQ assay, multiplex PCR amplified TCR CDR3 regions from genomic DNA. Extracted genomic DNA from each cell subset was spread evenly across all wells of several immunoSEQ 96-well plates, with each plate serving as a replicate. For sorted subsets, roughly 200 ng of genomic DNA, equivalent to 30,000 or so T cell genomes, went into each replicate PCR. Purified libraries were measured with a Qubit 3.0 fluorometer, size-checked on a Bioanalyzer 2100, and measured again with the KAPA Library Quantification kit. Every immunoSEQ 96-well plate was sequenced on a separate single-read 150-cycle Illumina NextSeq 550 flow cell. The source study handled its data this way. Because the immunoSEQ output included only junctional sequences and no quality scores, the filtering could not be the same as the filtering used for full-length reads. Sequences were annotated with PyIR, a Python wrapper for IgBLAST v1.9, using IMGT germline references to assign V/J genes and CDR3. Reads were filtered out if the reads had weak V/J assignments (E-value above 1e-6), no CDR3, stop codons, out-of-frame junctions, or ambiguous translated residues. V3J clonotypes were defined as sequences sharing an identical inferred V gene, J gene, and CDR3 amino acid sequence. To compute the percentage overlap between repertoires, the number of shared unique clonotypes was divided by the size of the smaller repertoire. Three approaches were used to assess repertoire richness: RTK rarefaction, the Chao1 estimator, and Recon v2.1 estimates of unobserved clonotypes. For all TCRbeta clonotypes obtained by the gDNA method from several donors, generation probabilities were computed with OLGA. TCRdb carries this immuneACCESS record with in-frame sequences only. Its versions omit some clonotypes, under half of them owing to an unresolved V gene in the studies checked, with the rest unexplained. The DNA gave D and trimming, while V, J and clone size come from that table. This sample lists about 2.2 million clones; around 93% were detected once. The ten largest clones capture around 1.7% of the sample.

The rearrangement joined TRBV30 to TRBJ1-6; 10 nucleotides in the junction match TRBD1. The TCR comes from a man younger than 35 in good health. Some clones in this sample may be carry-over from other donors' samples. The specimen sequenced was naive CD8+ T cells from PBMCs. This specimen's cell subset or site label, per the study, means: CD45RA+CCR7+. Here the CDR3 is given as CAWHRTGGILDSPLHF. DNA sequence: TGTGCCTGGCACCGGACAGGGGGAATCTTGGATTCACCCCTCCACTTT.